This entry lists 18 T cell receptor beta chains sequenced from one sample in a study of blood T cells in healthy people across ages. A second 7 to 11 cycle PCR used barcoded and J-beta primers. A single record per CDR3 protein comes from TCRdb applying MiXCR to the 5' RACE reads. The sample has 650,000 to 800,000 distinct CDR3 sequences; around 45% are singletons. Sequenced: blood. The receptors were sampled from a man aged 60 to 75 in good health.

This clonotype was counted a few times. The rearrangement joins TRBV3-1 to TRBJ2-4, with no clear D. V lost 4 bases to trimming and J lost 3 bases, with 10 bases between them. The CDR3 runs to 14 residues. Germline CDR1 reads LGHDT; CDR2 reads YNNKEL (reference sequence). This CDR3 is CASSRPYGKNIQYF. CDR3 DNA: TGTGCCAGCAGCCGGCCGTACGGCAAAAACATTCAGTACTTC.

This clonotype was counted only a few times. The chain is built from TRBV24-1 and TRBJ2-3, with D possibly TRBD1 on 6 matching bases. Per the germline V gene, CDR1 is KGHDR and CDR2 is SFDVKD. The CDR3 runs 14 residues. Trimming shortened V by 6 bases and J by 2 bases, and 11 bases separated the two germline ends. This CDR3 is CATSKQGNTDTQYF. CDR3 coding DNA: TGTGCCACCAGTAAACAGGGTAACACAGATACGCAGTATTTT.

The rearrangement links TRBV6-6 to TRBJ2-3; 10 bases match TRBD2. The junction had 7 bases not matched to a gene; V was cut back by 2 bases and J by 5 bases. The CDR3 length is 16 residues. Germline values: CDR1 MNHNY, CDR2 SVGAGI (reference sequence). CDR3 sequence reads: CASSYISGGAIDTQYF. The CDR3 DNA is TGTGCCAGCAGTTACATAAGCGGGGGGGCGATAGATACGCAGTATTTT.

The rearrangement uses TRBV13 and TRBJ1-6; 10 bases agree with TRBD1. CDR3 length: 18 residues. Germline trimming cut 5 bases from V and 10 bases from J; bases unmatched to any gene: 17. The V gene's germline CDR1 is PRHDT and CDR2 FYEKMQ (reference sequence). CDR3 protein: CASSLVRQGAQRRSPLHF. The CDR3 region has the DNA TGTGCCAGCAGCCTAGTCAGACAGGGGGCCCAACGTCGGTCACCCCTCCACTTT.

The J gene is TRBJ2-7, the V gene TRBV7-9; TRBD1 aligns across 9 bases. The CDR3 length is 14 residues. Trimming took 5 bases from V and 5 from J; bases not matched to a gene: 7. The germline CDR1 and CDR2 sequences are SEHNR and FQNEAQ (reference sequence). The CDR3 region has the DNA TGTGCCAGCAGCCCCGGACAGGGGTTCAACGAGCAGTACTTC. Translated: CASSPGQGFNEQYF.

This rearrangement joins TRBV7-9 to TRBJ2-7; D ambiguous. From germline, CDR1 is SEHNR and CDR2 FQNEAQ (reference sequence). The CDR3 covers 14 residues. Trimming pared 3 bases from V and 4 bases from J, leaving 13 bases between. This CDR3 reads CASSFGQSRYEQYF. In DNA form, the CDR3 reads TGTGCCAGCAGCTTTGGTCAGAGCAGGTACGAGCAGTACTTC.

V and J are TRBV5-1 and TRBJ2-3, with 9 bases fitting TRBD1. The J segment lost 4 bases and the V segment lost 3 bases, leaving 9 bases of the junction unmatched. The CDR3 sequence is 16 residues long. In germline, CDR1 is SGHRS, CDR2 YFSETQ. CDR3 nucleotide sequence: TGCGCCAGCAGCTCGGGGTGGGGACAGGGTCCAGATACGCAGTATTTT. Protein product: CASSSGWGQGPDTQYF.

The chain links TRBV25-1 to TRBJ2-7, with 8 bases lining up with TRBD1. V dropped 4 bases and J dropped 5; count of bases not matched to a gene: 7. CDR3 length: 14 residues. In germline, CDR1 is MGHDK, CDR2 SYGVNS. CDR3 sequence reads: CASSVTQGANEQYF. The CDR3 DNA follows: TGTGCCAGCAGTGTGACCCAGGGGGCCAACGAGCAGTACTTC.

For the CDR3, the DNA is TGTGCCAGCCGACAGGGGAGTGTTGAGACCCAGTACTTC. It codes for CASRQGSVETQYF. V usage is TRBV6-6 and J usage is TRBJ2-5, with 8 positions matching TRBD1. The CDR3 sequence is 13 residues long. The V gene end was trimmed by 8 bases and the J gene end by 5 bases; junction bases not matched to a gene: 7. The germline V gene has CDR1 MNHNY and CDR2 SVGAGI (reference sequence).

As concerns this clonotype: Germline is not matched at one junction end, which may reflect a read error. The rearrangement links TRBV7-2 to TRBJ2-5, with 11 bases that match TRBD1. Germline V gives CDR1 SGHTA, CDR2 FQGNSA. This CDR3 has 14 amino acids. The CDR3 DNA reads as TGTGCCAGCACCTTAGGACAGGGGGCGTGGGAGCAGTACTTC. Translated: CASTLGQGAWEQYF.

This clonotype was seen many times. V usage is TRBV4-2 and J usage is TRBJ2-4; D gene unclear. Trimming left V 0 bases short and J 1 base short, with 19 bases between. Germline values: CDR1 LGHNA, CDR2 YNFKEQ. This CDR3 is built from 19 residues. The CDR3 DNA reads TGTGCCAGCAGCCAAGATTCTGCGCGACCAGGTGCCGCCAAAAACATTCAGTACTTC. Translated, it gives CASSQDSARPGAAKNIQYF.

The chain is built from TRBV11-3 and TRBJ1-6, with TRBD1 identical over 7 bases. In germline, CDR1 is SGHNT, CDR2 YENEEA. This CDR3 contains 14 residues. The V gene end was trimmed by 4 bases and the J gene end by 8 bases; junction bases not matched to a gene: 5. CDR3 DNA sequence: TGTGCCAGCAGCTCCAGGGGGAGTGATTCACCCCTCCACTTT. Its protein is CASSSRGSDSPLHF.

This clonotype turned up a few times. The chain couples TRBV5-1 to TRBJ2-3, with D maybe TRBD2 (6 bases). The V and J ends lost 4 bases and 5 bases respectively, with 17 bases between them. Per the germline V gene, CDR1 is SGHRS and CDR2 is YFSETQ. This CDR3 comprises 15 residues. The CDR3 coding sequence is TGCGCCAGCAGCGGAATTCTAGCGAGGATAGATACGCAGTATTTT. This encodes CASSGILARIDTQYF.

The chain links TRBV5-6 to TRBJ1-6; TRBD1 aligns across 7 bases. This CDR3 contains 16 residues. Germline V gene lookup returns CDR1 SGHDT and CDR2 YYEEEE. The V gene end was trimmed by 3 bases and the J gene end by 1 base; junction bases not matched to a gene: 4. The CDR3 region has the DNA TGTGCCAGCAGCTCTCTGGGACAGTCCTATAATTCACCCCTCCACTTT. This codes for CASSSLGQSYNSPLHF. The full variable domain, completed using reference TRBV5-6 and TRBJ1-6, is DAGVTQSPTHLIKTRGQQVTLRCSPKSGHDTVSWYQQALGQGPQFIFQYYEEEERQRGNFPDRFSGHQFPNYSSELNVNALLLGDSALYLCASSSLGQSYNSPLHFGNGTRLTVT.

This clonotype was counted many times. This chain uses TRBV7-9 with TRBJ2-7; 9 bases line up with TRBD1. The junction had 6 bases not matched to a gene; V was cut back by 4 bases and J by 2 bases. The CDR3 extends over 15 amino acids. Germline V lookup: CDR1 SEHNR, CDR2 FQNEAQ (reference sequence). This CDR3 is CASSSTGTGTYEQYF. The CDR3 DNA is TGTGCCAGCAGCTCGACCGGGACAGGGACCTACGAGCAGTACTTC. The variable domain in full, with the rest retrieved from reference TRBV7-9 and TRBJ2-7, is DTGVSQNPRHKITKRGQNVTFRCDPISEHNRLYWYRQTLGQGPEFLTYFQNEAQLEKSRLLSDRFSAERPKGSFSTLEIQRTEQGDSAMYLCASSSTGTGTYEQYFGPGTRLTVT.

This clonotype has more than one count but fewer than ten. The chain joins TRBV5-1 to TRBJ2-3; weak D call: TRBD2 (5 bases). V was trimmed by 4 bases and J by 3 bases, leaving 12 bases between them. Germline loops: CDR1 SGHRS, CDR2 YFSETQ. The CDR3 consists of 14 residues. The CDR3 loop reads CASSPTEGTDTQYF. The CDR3 nucleotides read TGCGCCAGCAGCCCCACAGAGGGTACAGATACGCAGTATTTT.

The table lists this clonotype with many counts. This chain joins TRBV25-1 and TRBJ2-1; 7 nucleotides match TRBD1. The CDR3 sequence is 15 residues long. Germline lookup yields CDR1 MGHDK and CDR2 SYGVNS. J was trimmed by 2 bases and V by 8 bases; bases with no gene match: 9. The CDR3 nucleotides are TGTGCCAGCCAACCGCGGACAGGTGCCTACAATGAGCAGTTCTTC. This translates into CASQPRTGAYNEQFF.

This clonotype came up a few times. The chain uses TRBV11-2 and TRBJ2-7, with D possibly called TRBD1 or TRBD2 (6 bases each). The germline gives CDR1 SGHAT, CDR2 FQNNGV. Trimming removed 5 bases at V and 4 bases at J, with 33 bases between. The CDR3 is 20 amino acids. In nucleotides, the CDR3 is TGTGCCAGCAGCCTTCATACTTCGATCCCGTCTCGCGGGACATTATACGAGCAGTACTTC. Amino acids: CASSLHTSIPSRGTLYEQYF.